Below, one T cell receptor (beta chain) is given with its context. Its antigen is unidentified. A read error may account for a junction end that differs from germline. The source of the sample is a study of beta chain features in type 1 diabetes. On the study more broadly: Summed over all samples, the examined sorted cells came to more than 85 million. Study-wide points: Across all four CD4+ subsets, people with type 1 diabetes showed modestly shorter TCRB CDR3s.

Isolated RNA was reverse transcribed in full, so expressed TCRB transcripts were sequenced. Sequenced by immunoSEQ multiplex PCR; TCRdb stores in-frame clones only, minus some. The sample lists about 240,000 clones; approximately 14% were seen once. The CDR3 sequence is 16 residues long. Germline loops: CDR1 SSHAT, CDR2 FNYEAQ (reference sequence). The material sequenced was naive CD4+ T cells from blood. The chain links TRBV7-7 to TRBJ2-5; possibly TRBD1 for D (6 bases). This clonotype was obtained from a man younger than 45 with type 1 diabetes. The CDR3 sequence is CASSLVQGGTGETQYF. CDR3 DNA: TGTGCTAGCAGCTTAGTACAGGGCGGTACAGGGGAGACCCAGTACTTC.